The present T cell receptor (beta chain) was sequenced within a study of breast tumors, draining lymph nodes, adjacent tissues. Notes on the study in general: Tumor TCR diversity was below lymph nodes but above nontumor tissue. Most tumor T cells seemingly derive from lymph node, then expand in tumor. Data only fit, rather than demonstrated, lymph node origin of most tumor T cells. Tumor and nontumor repertoires were significantly more similar in luminal-like than in basal-like breast cancer.

In its sample, this clonotype was seen a few times. The antigen remains undetermined. This may be a read error: a much more frequent sequence differs by one nucleotide. Axillary draining lymph nodes of breast cancer patients supplied the node samples. The V gene's germline CDR1 is DFQATT and CDR2 SNEGSKA (reference sequence). Between the trimmed V and J ends, which lost 0 bases and 0 bases, there was a span of 15 bases. The CDR3 runs to 17 residues. TCRdb re-derived calls from the multiplex PCR reads in MiXCR, one entry per CDR3 protein. In the table there are hundreds of thousands of distinct CDR3 sequences, about a third of which are singletons.

Sequenced sample: axillary lymph node tissue. V usage is TRBV20-1 and J usage is TRBJ2-1, with D maybe TRBD2 (5 bases). The sequence came from a female donor with breast cancer. Some clones in this sample may be carry-over from other donors' samples. The CDR3 DNA follows: TGCAGTGCTAGAGATCCCGCGGGCTTAACCTCCTACAATGAGCAGTTCTTC. This gives the protein CSARDPAGLTSYNEQFF.